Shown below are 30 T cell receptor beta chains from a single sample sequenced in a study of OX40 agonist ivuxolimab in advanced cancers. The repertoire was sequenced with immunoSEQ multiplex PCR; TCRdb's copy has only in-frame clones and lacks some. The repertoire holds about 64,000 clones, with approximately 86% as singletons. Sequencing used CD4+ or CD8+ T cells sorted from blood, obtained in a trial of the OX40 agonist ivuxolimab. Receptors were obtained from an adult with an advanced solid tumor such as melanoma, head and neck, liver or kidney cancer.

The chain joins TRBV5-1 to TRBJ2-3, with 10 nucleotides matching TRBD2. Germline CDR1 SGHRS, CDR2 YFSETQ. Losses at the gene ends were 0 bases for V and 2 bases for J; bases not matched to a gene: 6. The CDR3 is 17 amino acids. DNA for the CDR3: TGCGCCAGCAGCTTGGGTACTACTAGCGGGAACACAGATACGCAGTATTTT. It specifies CASSLGTTSGNTDTQYF.

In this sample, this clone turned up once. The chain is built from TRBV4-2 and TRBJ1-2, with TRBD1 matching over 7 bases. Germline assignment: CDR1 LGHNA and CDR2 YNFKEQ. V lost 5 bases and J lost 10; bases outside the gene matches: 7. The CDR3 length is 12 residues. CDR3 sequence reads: CASSSSDRAYTF. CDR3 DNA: TGTGCCAGCAGCTCCAGCGACAGGGCCTACACCTTC.

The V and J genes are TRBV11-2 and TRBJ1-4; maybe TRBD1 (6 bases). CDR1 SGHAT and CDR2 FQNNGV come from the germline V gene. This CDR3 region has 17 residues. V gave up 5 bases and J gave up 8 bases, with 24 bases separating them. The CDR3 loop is CASSPPTRKGGSEKLFF. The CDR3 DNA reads TGTGCCAGCAGCCCTCCAACGAGGAAAGGGGGTTCAGAAAAACTGTTTTTT.

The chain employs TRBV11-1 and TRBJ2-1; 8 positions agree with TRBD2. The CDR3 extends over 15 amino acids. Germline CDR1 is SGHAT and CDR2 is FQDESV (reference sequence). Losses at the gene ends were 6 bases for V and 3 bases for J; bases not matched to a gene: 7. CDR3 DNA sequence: TGTGCCAGCAGAATAAGCGGGAGTGGCTACAATGAGCAGTTCTTC. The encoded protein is CASRISGSGYNEQFF.

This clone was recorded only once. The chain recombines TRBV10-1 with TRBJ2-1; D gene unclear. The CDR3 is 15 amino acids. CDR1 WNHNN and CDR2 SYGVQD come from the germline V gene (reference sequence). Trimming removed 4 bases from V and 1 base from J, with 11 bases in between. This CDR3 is CASSATVYSYNEQFF. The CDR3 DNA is TGCGCCAGCAGTGCTACAGTTTATTCCTACAATGAGCAGTTCTTC.

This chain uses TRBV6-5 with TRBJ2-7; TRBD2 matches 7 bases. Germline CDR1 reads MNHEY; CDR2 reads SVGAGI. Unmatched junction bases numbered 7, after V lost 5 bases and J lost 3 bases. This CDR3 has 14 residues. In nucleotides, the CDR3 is TGTGCCAGCAGTGAAAGCGGGAACCACTACGAGCAGTACTTC. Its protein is CASSESGNHYEQYF.

The CDR3 bases are TGTGCCTGGAATCAGGCTGAGGACAAAAACATTCAGTACTTC. Protein sequence: CAWNQAEDKNIQYF. This chain connects TRBV30 to TRBJ2-4, with no clear D. The CDR3 has 14 amino acids. Germline values: CDR1 GTSNPN, CDR2 SVGIG (reference sequence). V was trimmed by 4 bases and J by 3 bases, leaving 13 bases between them.

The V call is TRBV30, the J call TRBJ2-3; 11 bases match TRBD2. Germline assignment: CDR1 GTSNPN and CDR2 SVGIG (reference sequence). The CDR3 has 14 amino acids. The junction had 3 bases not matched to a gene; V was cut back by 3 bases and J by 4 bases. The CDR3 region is CAWRLAGDPDTQYF. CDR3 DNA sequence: TGTGCCTGGAGACTAGCGGGAGACCCAGATACGCAGTATTTT.

CDR3 in DNA: TGTGCCAGCAGCCCTGACAGGGGGCTCGCCGAGCAGTTCTTC. Translated, it gives CASSPDRGLAEQFF. The J gene is TRBJ2-1, the V gene TRBV7-2, with 10 bases lining up with TRBD1. CDR1 and CDR2 from the germline V gene are SGHTA and FQGNSA. J lost 10 bases, V lost 5 bases, and 8 bases had no gene match. CDR3 length: 14 amino acids.

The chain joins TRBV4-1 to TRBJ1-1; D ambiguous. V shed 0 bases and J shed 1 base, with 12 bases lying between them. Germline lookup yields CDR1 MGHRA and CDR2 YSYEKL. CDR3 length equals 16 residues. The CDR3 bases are TGCGCCAGCAGCCAAGATCGGCGCAGAACGAACACTGAAGCTTTCTTT. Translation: CASSQDRRRTNTEAFF.

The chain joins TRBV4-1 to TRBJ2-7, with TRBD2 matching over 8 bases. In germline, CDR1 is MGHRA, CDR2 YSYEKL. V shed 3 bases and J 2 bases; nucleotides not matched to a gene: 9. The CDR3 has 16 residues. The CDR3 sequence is CASSQSPGLDTYEQYF. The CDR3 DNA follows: TGCGCCAGCAGCCAGTCCCCGGGACTAGACACCTACGAGCAGTACTTC.

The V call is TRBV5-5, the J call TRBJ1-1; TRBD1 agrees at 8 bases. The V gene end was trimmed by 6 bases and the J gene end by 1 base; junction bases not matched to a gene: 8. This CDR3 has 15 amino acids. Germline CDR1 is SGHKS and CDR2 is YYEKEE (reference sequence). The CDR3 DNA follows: TGTGCCAGCACCTACCGGACAGGGAGGAACACTGAAGCTTTCTTT. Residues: CASTYRTGRNTEAFF.

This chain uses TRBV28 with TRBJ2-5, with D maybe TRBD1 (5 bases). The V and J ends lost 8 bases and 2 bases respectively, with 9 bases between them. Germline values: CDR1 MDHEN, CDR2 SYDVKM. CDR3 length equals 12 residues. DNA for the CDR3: TGTGCCAGCTCCAGGGCACAAGAGACCCAGTACTTC. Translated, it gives CASSRAQETQYF. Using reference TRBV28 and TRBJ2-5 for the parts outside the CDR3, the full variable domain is DVKVTQSSRYLVKRTGEKVFLECVQDMDHENMFWYRQDPGLGLRLIYFSYDVKMKEKGDIPEGYSVSREKKERFSLILESASTNQTSMYLCASSRAQETQYFGPGTRLLVL.

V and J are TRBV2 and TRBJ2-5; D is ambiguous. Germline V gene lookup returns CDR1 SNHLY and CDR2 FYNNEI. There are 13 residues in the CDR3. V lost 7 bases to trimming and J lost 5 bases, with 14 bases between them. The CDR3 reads CASTPRVEETQYF. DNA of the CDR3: TGTGCCAGCACCCCCAGAGTTGAGGAGACCCAGTACTTC.

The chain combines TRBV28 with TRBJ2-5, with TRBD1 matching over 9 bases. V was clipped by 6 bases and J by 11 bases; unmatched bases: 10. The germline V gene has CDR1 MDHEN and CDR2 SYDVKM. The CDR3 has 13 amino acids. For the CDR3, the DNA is TGTGCCAGCAGGGGACAGGGTCGGAAAGAGCAGTACTTC. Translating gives CASRGQGRKEQYF.

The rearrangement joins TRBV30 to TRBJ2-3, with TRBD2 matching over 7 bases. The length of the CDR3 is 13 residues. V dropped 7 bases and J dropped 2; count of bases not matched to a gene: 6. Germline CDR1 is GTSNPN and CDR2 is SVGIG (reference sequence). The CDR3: CASGEGYTDTQYF. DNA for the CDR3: TGTGCCTCGGGGGAGGGGTACACAGATACGCAGTATTTT.

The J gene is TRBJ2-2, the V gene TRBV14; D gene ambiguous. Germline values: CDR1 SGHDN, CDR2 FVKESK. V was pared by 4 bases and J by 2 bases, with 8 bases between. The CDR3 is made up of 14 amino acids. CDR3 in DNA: TGTGCCAGCAGCCCAGGAAGAAACACCGGGGAGCTGTTTTTT. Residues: CASSPGRNTGELFF.

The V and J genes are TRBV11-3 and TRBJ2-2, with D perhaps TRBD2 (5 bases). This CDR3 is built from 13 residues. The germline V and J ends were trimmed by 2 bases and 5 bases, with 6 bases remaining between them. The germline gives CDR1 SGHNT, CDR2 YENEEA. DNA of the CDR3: TGTGCCAGCAGCTTACGGGGAACCGGGGAGCTGTTTTTT. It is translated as CASSLRGTGELFF.

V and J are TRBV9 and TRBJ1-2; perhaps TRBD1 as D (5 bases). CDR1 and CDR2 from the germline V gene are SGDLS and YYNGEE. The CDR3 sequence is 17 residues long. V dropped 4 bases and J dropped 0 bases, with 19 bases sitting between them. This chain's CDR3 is CASSLFYPGGSNYGYTF. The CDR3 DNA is TGTGCCAGCAGCCTCTTTTATCCGGGGGGGTCTAACTATGGCTACACCTTC.

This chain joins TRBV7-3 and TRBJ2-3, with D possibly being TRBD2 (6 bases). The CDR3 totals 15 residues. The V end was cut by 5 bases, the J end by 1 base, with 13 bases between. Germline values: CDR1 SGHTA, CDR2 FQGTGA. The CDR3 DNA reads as TGTGCCAGCAGCCCCTCTAGCGAGCGCACAGATACGCAGTATTTT. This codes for CASSPSSERTDTQYF.

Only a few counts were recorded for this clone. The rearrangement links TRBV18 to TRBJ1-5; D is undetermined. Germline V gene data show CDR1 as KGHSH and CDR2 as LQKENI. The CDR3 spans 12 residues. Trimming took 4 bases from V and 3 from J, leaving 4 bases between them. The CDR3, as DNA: TGTGCCAGCTCACAATACAATCAGCCCCAGCATTTT. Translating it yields CASSQYNQPQHF.

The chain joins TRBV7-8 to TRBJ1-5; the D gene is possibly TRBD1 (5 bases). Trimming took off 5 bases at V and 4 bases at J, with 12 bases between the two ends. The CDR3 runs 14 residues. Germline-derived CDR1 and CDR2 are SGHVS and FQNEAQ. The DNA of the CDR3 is TGTGCCAGCAGCCCGGCGGGGGGTAATCAGCCCCAGCATTTT. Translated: CASSPAGGNQPQHF.

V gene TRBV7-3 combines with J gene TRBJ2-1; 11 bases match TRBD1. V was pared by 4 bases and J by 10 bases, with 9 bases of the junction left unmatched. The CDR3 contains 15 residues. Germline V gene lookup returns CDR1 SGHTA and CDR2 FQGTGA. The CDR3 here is CASSSQGQGGREQFF. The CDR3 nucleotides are TGTGCCAGCAGCTCGCAGGGACAGGGGGGTCGCGAGCAGTTCTTC.

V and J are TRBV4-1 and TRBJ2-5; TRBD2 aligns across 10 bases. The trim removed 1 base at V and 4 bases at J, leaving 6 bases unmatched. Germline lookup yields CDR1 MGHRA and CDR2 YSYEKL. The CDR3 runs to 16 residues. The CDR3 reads CASSQALAGDRETQYF. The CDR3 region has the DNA TGCGCCAGCAGCCAAGCGCTAGCGGGAGACAGAGAGACCCAGTACTTC.

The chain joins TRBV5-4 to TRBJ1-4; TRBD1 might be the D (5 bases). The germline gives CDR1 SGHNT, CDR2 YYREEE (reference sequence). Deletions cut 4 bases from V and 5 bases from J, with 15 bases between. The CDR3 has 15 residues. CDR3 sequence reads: CASSLSTDPNEKLFF. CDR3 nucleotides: TGTGCCAGCAGCCTCTCGACAGATCCGAATGAAAAACTGTTTTTT.

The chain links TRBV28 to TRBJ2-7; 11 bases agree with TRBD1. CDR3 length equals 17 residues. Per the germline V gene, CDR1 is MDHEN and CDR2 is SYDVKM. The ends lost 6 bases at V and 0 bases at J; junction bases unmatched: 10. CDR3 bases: TGTGCCAGCAGCCCTACCGGGACAGGGGGAAGCTCCTACGAGCAGTACTTC. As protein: CASSPTGTGGSSYEQYF.

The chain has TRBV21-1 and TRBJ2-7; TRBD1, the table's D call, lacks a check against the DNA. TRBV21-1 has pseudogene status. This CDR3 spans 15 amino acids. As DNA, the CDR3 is TGTGCCAGCAGCAAAGTTCAGGGGCATGGACGGGAGCAGTACTTC. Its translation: CASSKVQGHGREQYF.

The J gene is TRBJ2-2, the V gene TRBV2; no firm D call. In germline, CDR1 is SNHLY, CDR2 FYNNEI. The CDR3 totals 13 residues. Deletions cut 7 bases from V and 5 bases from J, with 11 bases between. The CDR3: CASTEKRTGELFF. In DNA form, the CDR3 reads TGTGCCAGCACCGAAAAAAGAACCGGGGAGCTGTTTTTT.

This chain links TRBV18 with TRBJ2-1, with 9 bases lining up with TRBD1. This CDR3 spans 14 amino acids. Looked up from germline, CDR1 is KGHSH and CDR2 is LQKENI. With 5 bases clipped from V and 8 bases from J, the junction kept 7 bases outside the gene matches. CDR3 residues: CASSSRTGDYEQFF. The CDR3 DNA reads TGTGCCAGCTCATCCCGGACAGGGGATTATGAGCAGTTCTTC.

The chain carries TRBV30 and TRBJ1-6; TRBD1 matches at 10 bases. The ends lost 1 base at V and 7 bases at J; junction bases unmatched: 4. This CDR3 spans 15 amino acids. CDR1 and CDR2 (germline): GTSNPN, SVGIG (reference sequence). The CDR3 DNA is TGTGCCTGGAGTGCAGGGACAGGGGAAAATTCACCCCTCCACTTT. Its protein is CAWSAGTGENSPLHF.